These T cell receptor beta chains were read from a single sample in a study of OX40 agonist ivuxolimab in advanced cancers. Produced via immunoSEQ multiplex PCR; TCRdb's table is partial and in-frame only. The table includes tens of thousands of clones, around 86% detected once. The source was CD4+ or CD8+ T cells sorted from blood, collected in a trial of the OX40 agonist ivuxolimab. Receptors were obtained from an adult with an advanced solid tumor such as melanoma, head and neck, liver or kidney cancer. Both conserved end residues are part of each CDR3. The order of the fields is CDR3 protein, CDR3 DNA, V gene, D gene, clone size, J gene. The D gene is left open where the match is weak. Rows may omit the clone size; those that give it use once, few, many or a size class.

cdr3_aa: CASSPGGSSYEQYF; cdr3_nt: TGTGCCAGCAGCCCCGGGGGGAGCTCCTACGAGCAGTACTTC; v_call: TRBV5-4; d_call: TRBD2; clone_size: few; j_call: TRBJ2-7
cdr3_aa: CASSPRESVTGELFF; cdr3_nt: TGTGCCAGCAGCCCGAGAGAGTCGGTCACCGGGGAGCTGTTTTTT; v_call: TRBV7-9; d_call: NA; clone_size: NA; j_call: TRBJ2-2
cdr3_aa: CASSLGGAGASTSPLHF; cdr3_nt: TGTGCCAGCAGCTTGGGAGGGGCAGGGGCTTCTACCTCACCCCTCCACTTT; v_call: TRBV5-4; d_call: NA; clone_size: NA; j_call: TRBJ1-6
cdr3_aa: CASLRWRAFSNEQFF; cdr3_nt: TGTGCCAGCTTGCGGTGGAGGGCCTTCTCCAATGAGCAGTTCTTC; v_call: TRBV6-1; d_call: NA; clone_size: NA; j_call: TRBJ2-1
cdr3_aa: CASSLQGIGGNTIYF; cdr3_nt: TGTGCCAGCAGCCTACAGGGGATCGGGGGAAACACCATATATTTT; v_call: TRBV7-8; d_call: TRBD1; clone_size: NA; j_call: TRBJ1-3
cdr3_aa: CASSLNAGPLEAFF; cdr3_nt: TGTGCCAGCAGCTTAAACGCGGGACCACTTGAAGCTTTCTTT; v_call: TRBV7-2; d_call: NA; clone_size: few; j_call: TRBJ1-1
cdr3_aa: CASSTMDRYSTEAFF; cdr3_nt: TGTGCCAGCAGCACCATGGACAGATACTCCACTGAAGCTTTCTTT; v_call: TRBV5-4; d_call: NA; clone_size: NA; j_call: TRBJ1-1
cdr3_aa: CASSAGLAPSTDTQYF; cdr3_nt: TGTGCCAGCAGTGCGGGACTAGCGCCTAGCACAGATACGCAGTATTTT; v_call: TRBV28; d_call: TRBD2; clone_size: few; j_call: TRBJ2-3
cdr3_aa: CSVLGRDGELFF; cdr3_nt: TGCAGCGTCCTCGGACGTGACGGGGAGCTGTTTTTT; v_call: TRBV29-1; d_call: NA; clone_size: NA; j_call: TRBJ2-2
cdr3_aa: CATSGVRRATYEQYF; cdr3_nt: TGTGCCACCAGCGGGGTCAGAAGGGCCACCTACGAGCAGTACTTC; v_call: TRBV15; d_call: NA; clone_size: NA; j_call: TRBJ2-7
cdr3_aa: CASSLGTSGGALPTDTQYF; cdr3_nt: TGCGCCAGCAGCTTGGGAACTAGCGGGGGGGCTTTACCCACAGATACGCAGTATTTT; v_call: TRBV5-1; d_call: TRBD2; clone_size: NA; j_call: TRBJ2-3
cdr3_aa: CASSPADSQQETQYF; cdr3_nt: TGCGCCAGCAGCCCAGCTGACAGCCAGCAAGAGACCCAGTACTTC; v_call: TRBV5-1; d_call: NA; clone_size: NA; j_call: TRBJ2-5
cdr3_aa: CASSLDKQPQHF; cdr3_nt: TGTGCCAGCAGTTTAGACAAACAGCCCCAGCATTTT; v_call: TRBV28; d_call: NA; clone_size: NA; j_call: TRBJ1-5
cdr3_aa: CASSYTNDGGSGYTF; cdr3_nt: TGTGCCAGCAGTTACACCAACGACGGAGGGTCTGGCTACACCTTC; v_call: TRBV6-5; d_call: NA; clone_size: few; j_call: TRBJ1-2
cdr3_aa: CASSSPGQGNTEAFF; cdr3_nt: TGTGCCAGCAGTTCCCCGGGACAGGGCAACACTGAAGCTTTCTTT; v_call: TRBV28; d_call: TRBD1; clone_size: NA; j_call: TRBJ1-1
cdr3_aa: CASSQGTSLYNEQFF; cdr3_nt: TGCGCCAGCAGCCAAGGGACTAGCCTCTACAATGAGCAGTTCTTC; v_call: TRBV4-3; d_call: TRBD2; clone_size: NA; j_call: TRBJ2-1
cdr3_aa: CASRGQGMGQPQHF; cdr3_nt: TGCGCCAGCAGAGGACAGGGAATGGGACAGCCCCAGCATTTT; v_call: TRBV10-2; d_call: TRBD1; clone_size: NA; j_call: TRBJ1-5
cdr3_aa: CAWSAGAAVDTEAFF; cdr3_nt: TGTGCCTGGAGTGCAGGGGCCGCAGTGGACACTGAAGCTTTCTTT; v_call: TRBV30; d_call: NA; clone_size: NA; j_call: TRBJ1-1
cdr3_aa: CASSWDRFQNTGELFF; cdr3_nt: TGTGCCAGCAGCTGGGACAGGTTTCAGAACACCGGGGAGCTGTTTTTT; v_call: TRBV7-2; d_call: TRBD1; clone_size: NA; j_call: TRBJ2-2
cdr3_aa: CASSLAPGHLLDYGYTF; cdr3_nt: TGTGCCAGCAGCTTGGCCCCGGGGCACCTCTTGGACTATGGCTACACCTTC; v_call: TRBV5-5; d_call: NA; clone_size: NA; j_call: TRBJ1-2
cdr3_aa: CASSLRQHLAKNIQYF; cdr3_nt: TGTGCCAGCAGCTTAAGACAGCATCTAGCCAAAAACATTCAGTACTTC; v_call: TRBV7-2; d_call: NA; clone_size: NA; j_call: TRBJ2-4
cdr3_aa: CASGREVGNEQFF; cdr3_nt: TGTGCCAGCGGCCGGGAGGTGGGCAATGAGCAGTTCTTC; v_call: TRBV5-4; d_call: TRBD2; clone_size: NA; j_call: TRBJ2-1
cdr3_aa: CASSLVGTSLEQYF; cdr3_nt: TGTGCCAGCAGCTTGGTTGGGACATCCCTCGAGCAGTACTTC; v_call: TRBV5-5; d_call: NA; clone_size: NA; j_call: TRBJ2-7
cdr3_aa: CASRLQAGAISDTQYF; cdr3_nt: TGCGCCAGCAGACTCCAAGCGGGAGCGATATCAGATACGCAGTATTTT; v_call: TRBV5-1; d_call: TRBD2; clone_size: NA; j_call: TRBJ2-3
cdr3_aa: CASSAPGQRNNEQFF; cdr3_nt: TGTGCCAGCAGCGCACCGGGACAGCGAAACAATGAGCAGTTCTTC; v_call: TRBV7-3; d_call: TRBD1; clone_size: NA; j_call: TRBJ2-1
cdr3_aa: CASGPRDLSVGEQFF; cdr3_nt: TGCGCCAGCGGCCCTAGAGACCTTTCTGTGGGGGAGCAGTTCTTC; v_call: TRBV5-1; d_call: NA; clone_size: NA; j_call: TRBJ2-1
cdr3_aa: CASSSPGQGVDSPLHF; cdr3_nt: TGTGCCAGCAGTTCGCCCGGACAGGGTGTTGATTCACCCCTCCACTTT; v_call: TRBV28; d_call: TRBD1; clone_size: NA; j_call: TRBJ1-6
cdr3_aa: CASSQDRAGRVTEAFF; cdr3_nt: TGCGCCAGCAGCCAAGATCGGGCAGGGAGGGTGACTGAAGCTTTCTTT; v_call: TRBV4-1; d_call: NA; clone_size: few; j_call: TRBJ1-1
cdr3_aa: CATSRDGNEYNEQFF; cdr3_nt: TGTGCCACCAGCAGAGATGGGAATGAGTACAATGAGCAGTTCTTC; v_call: TRBV15; d_call: NA; clone_size: NA; j_call: TRBJ2-1
cdr3_aa: CASSFAPNVGNTIYF; cdr3_nt: TGTGCCAGCAGCTTTGCCCCCAACGTGGGAAACACCATATATTTT; v_call: TRBV7-2; d_call: NA; clone_size: NA; j_call: TRBJ1-3
cdr3_aa: CASSQAVGALNYGYTF; cdr3_nt: TGCGCCAGCAGCCAAGCGGTAGGGGCTCTTAACTATGGCTACACCTTC; v_call: TRBV4-3; d_call: NA; clone_size: NA; j_call: TRBJ1-2
cdr3_aa: CASIGTSGRASEQYF; cdr3_nt: TGTGCCAGCATCGGGACTAGCGGGAGGGCCTCCGAGCAGTACTTC; v_call: TRBV7-2; d_call: TRBD2; clone_size: NA; j_call: TRBJ2-7
cdr3_aa: CASSRAFRQGTEAFF; cdr3_nt: TGTGCCAGCAGCAGGGCCTTTAGACAGGGGACTGAAGCTTTCTTT; v_call: TRBV9; d_call: TRBD1; clone_size: NA; j_call: TRBJ1-1
cdr3_aa: CASSLARYQETQYF; cdr3_nt: TGTGCCAGCAGCTTAGCGCGGTACCAAGAGACCCAGTACTTC; v_call: TRBV7-8; d_call: NA; clone_size: NA; j_call: TRBJ2-5
cdr3_aa: CASSLVGTGVEEQYF; cdr3_nt: TGCGCCAGCAGCTTGGTAGGGACAGGGGTGGAGGAGCAGTACTTC; v_call: TRBV5-1; d_call: TRBD1; clone_size: once; j_call: TRBJ2-7
cdr3_aa: CASSWAQGAGNTIYF; cdr3_nt: TGTGCCAGCAGCTGGGCACAGGGAGCTGGAAACACCATATATTTT; v_call: TRBV7-2; d_call: NA; clone_size: NA; j_call: TRBJ1-3
cdr3_aa: CASSRQGLNTEAFF; cdr3_nt: TGTGCCAGCAGTCGACAGGGCTTGAACACTGAAGCTTTCTTT; v_call: TRBV7-9; d_call: TRBD1; clone_size: NA; j_call: TRBJ1-1
cdr3_aa: CASSSIKLAGGKAYEQYF; cdr3_nt: TGTGCCAGCAGTTCCATAAAATTAGCGGGAGGGAAAGCCTACGAGCAGTACTTC; v_call: TRBV28; d_call: TRBD2; clone_size: NA; j_call: TRBJ2-7
cdr3_aa: CASSATSGGAGEQFF; cdr3_nt: TGTGCCAGTAGTGCGACTAGCGGGGGGGCGGGTGAGCAGTTCTTC; v_call: TRBV19; d_call: TRBD2; clone_size: NA; j_call: TRBJ2-1
cdr3_aa: CASSPASGRGTEAFF; cdr3_nt: TGTGCCAGCTCACCTGCCTCCGGGAGGGGGACTGAAGCTTTCTTT; v_call: TRBV18; d_call: NA; clone_size: NA; j_call: TRBJ1-1
cdr3_aa: CASSLDGSEQYF; cdr3_nt: TGCGCCAGCAGCTTGGACGGATCGGAGCAGTACTTC; v_call: TRBV5-1; d_call: NA; clone_size: NA; j_call: TRBJ2-7